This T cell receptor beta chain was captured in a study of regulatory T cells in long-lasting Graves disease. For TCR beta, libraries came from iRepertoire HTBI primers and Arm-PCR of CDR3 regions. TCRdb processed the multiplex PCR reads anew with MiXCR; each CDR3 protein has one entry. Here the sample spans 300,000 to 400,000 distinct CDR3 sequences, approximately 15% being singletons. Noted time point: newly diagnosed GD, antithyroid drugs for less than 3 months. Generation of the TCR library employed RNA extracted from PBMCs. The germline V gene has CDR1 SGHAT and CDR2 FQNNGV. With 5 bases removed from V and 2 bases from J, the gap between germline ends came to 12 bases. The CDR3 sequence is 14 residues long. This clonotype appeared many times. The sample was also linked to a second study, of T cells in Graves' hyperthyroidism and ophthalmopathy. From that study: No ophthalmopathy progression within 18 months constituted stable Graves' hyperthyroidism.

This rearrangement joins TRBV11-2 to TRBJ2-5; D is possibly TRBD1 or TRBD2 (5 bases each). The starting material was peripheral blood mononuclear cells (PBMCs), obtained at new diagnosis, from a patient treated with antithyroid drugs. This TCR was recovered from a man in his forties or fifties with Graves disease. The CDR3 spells CASSQWDGQETQYF. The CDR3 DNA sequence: TGTGCCAGCAGCCAATGGGACGGACAAGAGACCCAGTACTTC.